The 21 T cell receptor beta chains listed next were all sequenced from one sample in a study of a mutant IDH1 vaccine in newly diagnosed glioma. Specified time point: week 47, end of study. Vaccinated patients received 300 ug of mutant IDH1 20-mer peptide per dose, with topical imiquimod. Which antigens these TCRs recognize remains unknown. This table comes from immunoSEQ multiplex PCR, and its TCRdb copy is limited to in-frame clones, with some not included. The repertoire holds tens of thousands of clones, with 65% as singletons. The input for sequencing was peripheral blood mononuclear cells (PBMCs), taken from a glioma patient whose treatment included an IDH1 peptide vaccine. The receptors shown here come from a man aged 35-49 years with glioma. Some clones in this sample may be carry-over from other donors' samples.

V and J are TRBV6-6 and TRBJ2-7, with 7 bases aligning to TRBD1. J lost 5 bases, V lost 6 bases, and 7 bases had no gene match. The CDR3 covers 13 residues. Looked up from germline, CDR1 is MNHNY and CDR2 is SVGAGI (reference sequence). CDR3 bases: TGTGCCAGCAGCCAAGGGACAGCCAACGAGCAGTACTTC. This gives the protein CASSQGTANEQYF.

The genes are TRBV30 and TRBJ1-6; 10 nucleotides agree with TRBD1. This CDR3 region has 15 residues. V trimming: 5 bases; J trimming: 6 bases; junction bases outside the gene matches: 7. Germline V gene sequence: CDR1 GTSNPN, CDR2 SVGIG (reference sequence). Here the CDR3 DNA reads TGTGCCTGGGAGGGGACAGGGGCTCGTAATTCACCCCTCCACTTT. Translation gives CAWEGTGARNSPLHF. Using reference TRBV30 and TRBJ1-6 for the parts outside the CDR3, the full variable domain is SQTIHQWPATLVQPVGSPLSLECTVEGTSNPNLYWYRQAAGRGLQLLFYSVGIGQISSEVPQNLSASRPQDRQFILSSKKLLLSDSGFYLCAWEGTGARNSPLHFGNGTRLTVT.

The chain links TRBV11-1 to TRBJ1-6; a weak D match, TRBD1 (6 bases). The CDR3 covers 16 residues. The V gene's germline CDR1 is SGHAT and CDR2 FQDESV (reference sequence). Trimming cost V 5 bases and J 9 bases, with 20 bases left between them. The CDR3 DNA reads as TGTGCCAGCAGCCCGGGGGCAGGATCAGCCCGTTCACCCCTCCACTTT. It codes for CASSPGAGSARSPLHF.

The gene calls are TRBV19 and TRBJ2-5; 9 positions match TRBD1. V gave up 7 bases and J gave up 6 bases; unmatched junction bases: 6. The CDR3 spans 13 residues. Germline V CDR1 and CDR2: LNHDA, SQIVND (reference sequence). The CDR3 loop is CASTLTGGKTQYF. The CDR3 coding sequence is TGTGCCAGTACCCTGACAGGGGGGAAGACCCAGTACTTC. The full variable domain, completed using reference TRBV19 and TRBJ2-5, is DGGITQSPKYLFRKEGQNVTLSCEQNLNHDAMYWYRQDPGQGLRLIYYSQIVNDFQKGDIAEGYSVSREKKESFPLTVTSAQKNPTAFYLCASTLTGGKTQYFGPGTRLLVL.

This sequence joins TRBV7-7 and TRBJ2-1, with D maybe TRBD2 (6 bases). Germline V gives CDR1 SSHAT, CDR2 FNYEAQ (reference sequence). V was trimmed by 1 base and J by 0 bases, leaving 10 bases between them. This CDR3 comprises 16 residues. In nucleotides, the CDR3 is TGTGCCAGCAGCTTAGTTCCGGGGGACTCCTACAATGAGCAGTTCTTC. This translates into CASSLVPGDSYNEQFF.

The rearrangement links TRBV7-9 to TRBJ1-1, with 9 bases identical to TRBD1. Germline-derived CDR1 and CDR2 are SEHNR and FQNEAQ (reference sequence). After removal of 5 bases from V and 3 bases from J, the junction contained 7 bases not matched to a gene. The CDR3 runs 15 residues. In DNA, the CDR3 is TGTGCCAGCAGCCCGCGGACAGGGGCGGACACTGAAGCTTTCTTT. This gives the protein CASSPRTGADTEAFF. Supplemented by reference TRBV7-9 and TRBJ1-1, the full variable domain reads DTGVSQNPRHKITKRGQNVTFRCDPISEHNRLYWYRQTLGQGPEFLTYFQNEAQLEKSRLLSDRFSAERPKGSFSTLEIQRTEQGDSAMYLCASSPRTGADTEAFFGQGTRLTVV.

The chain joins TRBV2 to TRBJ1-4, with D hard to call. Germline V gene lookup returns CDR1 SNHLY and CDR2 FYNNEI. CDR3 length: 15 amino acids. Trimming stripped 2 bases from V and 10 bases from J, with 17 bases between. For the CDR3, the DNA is TGTGCCAGCAGTGAAACGGAAAAGCGGTTAGGAAAACTGTTTTTT. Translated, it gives CASSETEKRLGKLFF.

The CDR3 protein is CASSLNILATGANYGYTF. The CDR3 coding sequence is TGTGCCAGCAGCTTAAATATTTTGGCCACTGGAGCTAACTATGGCTACACCTTC. The chain has TRBV7-8 and TRBJ1-2; D unclear. The germline V and J ends were trimmed by 2 bases and 0 bases, with 19 bases remaining between them. Germline CDR1 reads SGHVS; CDR2 reads FQNEAQ. The CDR3 sequence is 18 residues long.

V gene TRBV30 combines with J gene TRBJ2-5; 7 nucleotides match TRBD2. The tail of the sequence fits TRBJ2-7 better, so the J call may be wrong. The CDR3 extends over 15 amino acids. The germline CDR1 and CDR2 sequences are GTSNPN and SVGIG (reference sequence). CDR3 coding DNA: TGTGCCTGGAGTGTACCGGGGGGACGCTCCTACGAGCAGTACTTC. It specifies CAWSVPGGRSYEQYF.

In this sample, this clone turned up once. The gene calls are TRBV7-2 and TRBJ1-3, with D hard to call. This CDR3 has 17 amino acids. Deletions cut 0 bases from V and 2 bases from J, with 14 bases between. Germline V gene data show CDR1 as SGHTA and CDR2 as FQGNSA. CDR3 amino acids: CASSLAPGSWTGNTIYF. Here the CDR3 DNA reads TGTGCCAGCAGCTTAGCCCCCGGGAGCTGGACTGGAAACACCATATATTTT. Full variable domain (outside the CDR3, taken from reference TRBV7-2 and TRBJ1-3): GAGVSQSPSNKVTEKGKDVELRCDPISGHTALYWYRQSLGQGLEFLIYFQGNSAPDKSGLPSDRFSAERTGGSVSTLTIQRTQQEDSAVYLCASSLAPGSWTGNTIYFGEGSWLTVV.

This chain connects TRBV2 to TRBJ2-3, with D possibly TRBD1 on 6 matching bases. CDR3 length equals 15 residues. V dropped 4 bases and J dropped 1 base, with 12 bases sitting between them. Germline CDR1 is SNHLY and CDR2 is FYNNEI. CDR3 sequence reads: CASSAQGLGTDTQYF. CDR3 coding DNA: TGTGCCAGCAGTGCCCAGGGGCTGGGCACAGATACGCAGTATTTT.

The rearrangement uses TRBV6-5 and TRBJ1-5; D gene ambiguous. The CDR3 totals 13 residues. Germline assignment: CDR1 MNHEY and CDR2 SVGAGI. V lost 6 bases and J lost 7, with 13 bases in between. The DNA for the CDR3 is TGTGCCAGCAGCGCCGCCGGCGGCCAGCCCCAGCATTTT. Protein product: CASSAAGGQPQHF.

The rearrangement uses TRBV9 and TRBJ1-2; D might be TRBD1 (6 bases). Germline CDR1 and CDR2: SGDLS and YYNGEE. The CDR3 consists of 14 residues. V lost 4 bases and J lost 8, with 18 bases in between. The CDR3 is CASSQQGISGGYTF. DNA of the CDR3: TGTGCCAGCAGCCAACAGGGAATCTCGGGAGGCTACACCTTC.

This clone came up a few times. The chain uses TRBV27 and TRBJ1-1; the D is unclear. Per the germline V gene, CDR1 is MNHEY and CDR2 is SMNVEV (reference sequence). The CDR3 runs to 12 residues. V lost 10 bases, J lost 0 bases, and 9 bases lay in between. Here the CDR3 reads CATVGVNTEAFF. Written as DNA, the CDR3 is TGTGCCACCGTCGGGGTGAACACTGAAGCTTTCTTT.

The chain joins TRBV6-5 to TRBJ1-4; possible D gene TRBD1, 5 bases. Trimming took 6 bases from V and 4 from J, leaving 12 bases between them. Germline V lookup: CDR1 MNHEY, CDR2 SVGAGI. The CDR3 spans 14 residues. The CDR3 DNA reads TGTGCCAGCAGACCGGGTGGGGGTAATGAAAAACTGTTTTTT. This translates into CASRPGGGNEKLFF.

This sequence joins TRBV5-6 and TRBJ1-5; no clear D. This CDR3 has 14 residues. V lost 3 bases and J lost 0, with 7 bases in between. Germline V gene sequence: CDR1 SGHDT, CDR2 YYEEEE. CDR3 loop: CASSSEYSNQPQHF. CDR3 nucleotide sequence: TGTGCCAGCAGCTCAGAGTATAGCAATCAGCCCCAGCATTTT.

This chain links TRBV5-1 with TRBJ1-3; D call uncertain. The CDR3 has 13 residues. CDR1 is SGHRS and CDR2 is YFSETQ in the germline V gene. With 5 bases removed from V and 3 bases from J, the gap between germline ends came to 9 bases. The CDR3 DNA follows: TGCGCCAGCAGGGAACCTAGTGGAAACACCATATATTTT. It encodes CASREPSGNTIYF.

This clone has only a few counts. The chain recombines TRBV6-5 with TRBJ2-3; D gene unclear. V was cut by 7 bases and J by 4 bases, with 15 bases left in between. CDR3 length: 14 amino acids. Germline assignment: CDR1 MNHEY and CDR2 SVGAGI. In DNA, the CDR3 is TGTGCCAGCACCCCTCCGGGCGGCGCAGATACGCAGTATTTT. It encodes CASTPPGGADTQYF.

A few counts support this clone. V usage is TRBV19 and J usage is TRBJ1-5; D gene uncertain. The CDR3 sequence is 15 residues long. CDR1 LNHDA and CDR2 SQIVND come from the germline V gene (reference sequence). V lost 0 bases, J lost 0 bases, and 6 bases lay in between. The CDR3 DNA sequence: TGTGCCAGTAGTATAGACGGGTATAGCAATCAGCCCCAGCATTTT. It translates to CASSIDGYSNQPQHF.

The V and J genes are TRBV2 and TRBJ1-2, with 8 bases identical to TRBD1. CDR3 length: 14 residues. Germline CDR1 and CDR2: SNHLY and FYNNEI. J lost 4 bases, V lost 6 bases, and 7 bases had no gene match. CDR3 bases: TGTGCCAGCAGCGTACAGGGGGGTGCCTATGGCTACACCTTC. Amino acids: CASSVQGGAYGYTF.

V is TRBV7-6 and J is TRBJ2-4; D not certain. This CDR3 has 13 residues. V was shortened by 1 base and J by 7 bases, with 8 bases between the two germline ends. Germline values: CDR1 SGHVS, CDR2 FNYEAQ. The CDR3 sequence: CASSLGNGNIQYF. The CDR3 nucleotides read TGTGCCAGCAGCTTAGGAAACGGGAACATTCAGTACTTC.